In its sample, the clone carrying this T cell receptor (beta chain) was seen a few times. This record belongs to a study of CD8 T cells in Susac syndrome. It was with random hexamers that 0.5 to 1 ug RNA was reverse transcribed. TCRdb used MiXCR to reprocess the immunoSEQ multiplex PCR reads, holding one entry per CDR3 protein. The table shows 75,000 to 95,000 distinct CDR3 sequences, with 95% occurring only once. The germline gives CDR1 LGHDT, CDR2 YNNKEL (reference sequence). The CDR3 loop spans 12 amino acids. Between the trimmed V and J ends, which lost 4 bases and 8 bases, there was a span of 9 bases.

This receptor was taken from a human donor with Susac syndrome. Sample: CD8+ T cells from PBMCs. V gene TRBV3-1 combines with J gene TRBJ2-1; no clear D. CDR3 protein: CASSPPGDEQFF. The CDR3 DNA reads TGTGCCAGCAGCCCCCCTGGGGATGAGCAGTTCTTC.